Below, 12 T cell receptor beta chains from the same sample are listed, as sequenced in a study of blood T cell repertoires in COVID-19. Profiled with immunoSEQ multiplex PCR; TCRdb holds only in-frame clones, not every one. This table holds approximately 160,000 clones, about 81% found once. The sequencing input was peripheral blood. These TCRs come from a woman of 80 years or more with acute or convalescent COVID-19.

There are a few counts of this clone. The chain is built from TRBV19 and TRBJ2-3; the match to TRBD2 covers 15 bases. This CDR3 has 17 amino acids. Germline CDR1 LNHDA, CDR2 SQIVND (reference sequence). Trimming removed 4 bases from V and 4 bases from J; junction bases left unmatched: 6. The CDR3 DNA reads TGTGCCAGTAGTACTCCGGGACTAGCGGGAGGTGCAGATACGCAGTATTTT. It is translated as CASSTPGLAGGADTQYF.

CDR3 bases: TGTGCCAGCAGCTTGGAGACAGGGGGCGTCGGTTTAGAAGAGACCCAGTACTTC. It encodes CASSLETGGVGLEETQYF. J is TRBJ2-5 and V is TRBV7-9, with 10 bases aligning to TRBD1. J lost 3 bases, V lost 3 bases, and 13 bases had no gene match. The CDR3 runs 18 residues. Germline V CDR1 and CDR2: SEHNR, FQNEAQ (reference sequence).

The chain has TRBV13 and TRBJ1-2, with 9 bases that match TRBD1. The J segment lost 8 bases and the V segment lost 7 bases, leaving 8 bases of the junction unmatched. This CDR3 contains 13 residues. Germline V gene lookup returns CDR1 PRHDT and CDR2 FYEKMQ (reference sequence). The DNA of the CDR3 is TGTGCCAGCAACCCCGGGACAGGGAGAGGCTACACCTTC. Protein product: CASNPGTGRGYTF.

In DNA, the CDR3 is TGTGCCAGCAGCCTAACCAGGCAGAGTTCCTATGGCTACACCTTC. This codes for CASSLTRQSSYGYTF. V is TRBV7-8 and J is TRBJ1-2; D gene unclear. Germline CDR1 is SGHVS and CDR2 is FQNEAQ. The ends were cut back, 5 bases at V and 4 bases at J, with 17 bases in the middle. The CDR3 is 15 residues long.

This sequence joins TRBV24-1 and TRBJ2-1; 8 bases are a match to TRBD1. Germline V CDR1 and CDR2: KGHDR, SFDVKD. CDR3 length: 18 residues. V dropped 0 bases and J dropped 1; count of bases not matched to a gene: 7. The CDR3 loop reads CATSDLQYTGGSYNEQFF. The CDR3 DNA reads TGTGCCACCAGTGATTTGCAATATACAGGGGGATCCTACAATGAGCAGTTCTTC.

This chain links TRBV18 with TRBJ1-5, with D tentatively TRBD1 (6 bases). Per the germline V gene, CDR1 is KGHSH and CDR2 is LQKENI. This CDR3 has 16 amino acids. Trimming took 3 bases from V and 2 from J, leaving 14 bases between them. The CDR3 region has the DNA TGTGCCAGCTCACCCGCACAGGGCTTTGGCAATCAGCCCCAGCATTTT. Amino acid sequence: CASSPAQGFGNQPQHF.

This chain connects TRBV20-1 to TRBJ1-2; D is unresolved. The CDR3 length is 10 residues. V was pared by 4 bases and J by 3 bases, with 3 bases between. CDR1 and CDR2 (germline): DFQATT, SNEGSKA (reference sequence). CDR3 coding DNA: TGCAGTGCTAACTACTATGGCTACACCTTC. This sequence encodes CSANYYGYTF.

On this clone: Other DNA sequences in the sample encode the same CDR3. The J gene is TRBJ1-4, the V gene TRBV15, with unresolved D. Trimming cost V 2 bases and J 5 bases, with 12 bases left between them. CDR1 LNHNV and CDR2 YYDKDF come from the germline V gene (reference sequence). The CDR3 consists of 15 residues. The chain's CDR3 is CATSRRQGGNEKLFF. DNA of the CDR3: TGTGCCACCAGCAGACGCCAAGGAGGGAATGAAAAACTGTTTTTT.

The chain links TRBV6-5 to TRBJ1-5; D remains ambiguous. The CDR3 sequence is 13 residues long. Germline CDR1 is MNHEY and CDR2 is SVGAGI. V lost 7 bases and J lost 10, with 17 bases in between. CDR3 in DNA: TGTGCCAGCACGGCAGAGATAAGGAGACCCCAGCATTTT. Translated: CASTAEIRRPQHF.

V gene TRBV7-2 combines with J gene TRBJ1-2; the match to TRBD1 covers 9 bases. The J segment lost 4 bases and the V segment lost 1 base, leaving 4 bases of the junction unmatched. This CDR3 comprises 15 residues. Germline lookup yields CDR1 SGHTA and CDR2 FQGNSA. CDR3 region: CASSLVSGQGYGYTF. CDR3 in DNA: TGTGCCAGCAGCTTAGTATCGGGACAGGGCTATGGCTACACCTTC.

The CDR3 loop reads CASTPKGHRISTDTQYF. CDR3 nucleotides: TGTGCCAGCACCCCAAAAGGTCACAGGATCTCCACAGATACGCAGTATTTT. The chain recombines TRBV21-1 with TRBJ2-3; TRBD1, the D gene given by the table, was not confirmed from the DNA. TRBV21-1 is assigned pseudogene status. This CDR3 has 17 residues.

This CDR3 reads CASSQESIWRAHEQYF. CDR3 DNA: TGTGCCAGCAGCCAAGAGTCTATTTGGAGGGCCCACGAGCAGTACTTC. The chain is built from TRBV14 and TRBJ2-7; D perhaps matches TRBD2 (6 bases). Between the trimmed V and J ends, which lost 0 bases and 5 bases, there was a span of 17 bases. The CDR3 is 16 amino acids. The germline CDR1 and CDR2 sequences are SGHDN and FVKESK.